Listed below are T cell receptor beta chains from one sample, sequenced in a study of blood T cell repertoires in COVID-19. The repertoire was sequenced with immunoSEQ multiplex PCR; TCRdb's copy has only in-frame clones and lacks some. The sample has about 300,000 clones, about 87% seen once; the top ten hold about 1.2%. Sequenced material: peripheral blood. The receptors were sampled from a man aged 65 to 79 with acute or convalescent COVID-19. Both conserved end residues are part of each CDR3. A D gene is named only where the DNA matches it firmly. The size of a clone is reported for some rows only, either as once, few or many, or as a class for expanded clones.

V gene	D gene	J gene	clone size	CDR3 protein	CDR3 DNA
TRBV13	TRBD1	TRBJ1-3	NA	CASSVAGTGASGNTIYF	TGTGCCAGCAGCGTGGCCGGGACAGGTGCCTCTGGAAACACCATATATTTT
TRBV7-2	NA	TRBJ2-2	NA	CASSLLLANTGELFF	TGTGCCAGCAGCTTATTACTCGCGAACACCGGGGAGCTGTTTTTT
TRBV30	TRBD1	TRBJ2-6	NA	CAWSVGDSISGANVLTF	TGTGCCTGGAGTGTAGGGGACAGCATCTCTGGGGCCAACGTCCTGACTTTC
TRBV11-2	NA	TRBJ1-4	NA	CASSFQEKLFF	TGTGCCAGCAGCTTCCAGGAAAAACTGTTTTTT
TRBV27	TRBD1	TRBJ1-2	NA	CASSPLGRGQEYGYTF	TGTGCCAGCAGTCCCCTAGGCAGGGGGCAAGAGTATGGCTACACCTTC
TRBV11-2	TRBD1	TRBJ2-1	NA	CASSSIPTGGGKFF	TGTGCCAGCAGCTCCATCCCCACAGGGGGCGGGAAGTTCTTC
TRBV27	TRBD2	TRBJ2-3	NA	CASSPERLAVPDTQYF	TGTGCCAGCAGTCCCGAAAGACTAGCGGTACCAGATACGCAGTATTTT
TRBV4-1	NA	TRBJ2-7	NA	CASSHNTATSYEQYF	TGCGCCAGCAGCCATAATACAGCAACCTCCTACGAGCAGTACTTC
TRBV28	NA	TRBJ1-3	NA	CASSLMGAAGNTIYF	TGTGCCAGCAGTTTAATGGGGGCGGCTGGAAACACCATATATTTT
TRBV20-1	TRBD1	TRBJ1-2	NA	CSASLGQGYGYTF	TGCAGTGCTAGTCTAGGACAGGGCTATGGCTACACCTTC
TRBV7-6	TRBD2	TRBJ2-5	NA	CASRPRLAGGPRRETQYF	TGTGCCAGCAGGCCCCGACTAGCGGGGGGCCCTCGACGTGAGACCCAGTACTTC
TRBV30	TRBD2	TRBJ2-7	NA	CAWSVKLAVTYEQYF	TGTGCCTGGAGTGTAAAGCTAGCGGTAACCTACGAGCAGTACTTC
TRBV18	NA	TRBJ2-5	NA	CASARGGETQYF	TGTGCCAGCGCAAGGGGTGGGGAGACCCAGTACTTC
TRBV7-2	NA	TRBJ2-5	few	CASSLGLLAQKGEETQYF	TGTGCCAGCAGCTTAGGTTTGTTGGCCCAGAAAGGAGAAGAGACCCAGTACTTC
TRBV30	TRBD2	TRBJ2-7	NA	CAWSALAGGFFYEQYF	TGTGCCTGGAGTGCCTTAGCGGGAGGCTTTTTCTACGAGCAGTACTTC
TRBV18	TRBD1	TRBJ1-1	NA	CASSAQQGASMITEAFF	TGTGCCAGCTCAGCACAACAGGGGGCCTCTATGATCACTGAAGCTTTCTTT
TRBV11-2	NA	TRBJ2-3	NA	CASSEEWADTQYF	TGTGCCAGCAGCGAGGAATGGGCAGATACGCAGTATTTT
TRBV5-5	NA	TRBJ2-7	NA	CASSLVEGRLEQYF	TGTGCCAGCAGCTTGGTCGAGGGTCGACTCGAGCAGTACTTC
TRBV28	TRBD2	TRBJ2-1	once	CASSFLTAGDGNEQFF	TGTGCCAGCAGTTTTCTCACAGCGGGGGACGGCAATGAGCAGTTCTTC
TRBV6-1	NA	TRBJ1-6	once	CASSDNTRNSPLHF	TGTGCCAGCAGTGATAACACAAGAAATTCACCCCTCCACTTT
TRBV11-2	TRBD1	TRBJ2-7	NA	CASSPFVGQGLDEQYF	TGTGCCAGCAGCCCGTTTGTGGGACAGGGATTAGACGAGCAGTACTTC
TRBV28	TRBD2	TRBJ2-7	NA	CASTPTSETYEQYF	TGTGCCAGCACCCCGACTAGCGAAACCTACGAGCAGTACTTC
TRBV27	NA	TRBJ2-7	NA	CASSKRAGLGEQYF	TGTGCCAGCAGTAAGCGGGCAGGGCTTGGCGAGCAGTACTTC
TRBV6-5	TRBD1	TRBJ2-7	once	CASSSHRGNYEQYF	TGTGCCAGCAGTTCGCACAGGGGGAACTACGAGCAGTACTTC
TRBV15	NA	TRBJ1-4	NA	CATSRDQGTNEKLFF	TGTGCCACCAGCAGAGATCAGGGCACTAATGAAAAACTGTTTTTT
TRBV3-1/TRBV3-2	NA	TRBJ1-2	few	CASSQVDSYTF	TGTGCCAGCAGCCAAGTCGACAGCTACACCTTC
TRBV9	NA	TRBJ1-2	NA	CASSVVEGEGYGYTF	TGTGCCAGCAGCGTAGTTGAAGGGGAGGGCTATGGCTACACCTTC
TRBV11-2	NA	TRBJ1-2	NA	CASSLVGQTIGYTF	TGTGCCAGCAGCTTAGTGGGCCAGACTATTGGCTACACCTTC
TRBV2	NA	TRBJ1-2	once	CATAVAAADYGYTF	TGTGCCACAGCAGTGGCAGCGGCGGACTATGGCTACACCTTC
TRBV6-4	NA	TRBJ2-2	NA	CASRADRNTGELFF	TGTGCCAGCAGAGCGGACAGGAACACCGGGGAGCTGTTTTTT
TRBV30	TRBD1	TRBJ2-2	NA	CAWIRQGRNTGELFF	TGTGCCTGGATCCGACAGGGGCGGAACACCGGGGAGCTGTTTTTT
TRBV5-5	TRBD1	TRBJ2-5	NA	CASSRGTGSIGETQYF	TGTGCCAGCAGCCGCGGGACAGGGAGTATCGGGGAGACCCAGTACTTC
TRBV7-9	TRBD2	TRBJ2-1	NA	CASSLGGLPNSYNEQFF	TGTGCCAGCAGCTTAGGGGGACTACCAAATTCCTACAATGAGCAGTTCTTC
TRBV19	NA	TRBJ2-1	NA	CASKEAYYYNEQFF	TGTGCCAGTAAGGAGGCCTACTACTACAATGAGCAGTTCTTC
TRBV6-5	TRBD1	TRBJ1-2	NA	CASSLNRQGGGYTF	TGTGCCAGCAGTTTAAATCGACAGGGCGGGGGCTACACCTTC
TRBV6-2/TRBV6-3	TRBD1	TRBJ1-2	NA	CASSYGRTGRNGYTF	TGTGCCAGCAGTTACGGGAGGACAGGGAGGAATGGCTACACCTTC
TRBV11-2	NA	TRBJ2-5	few	CASSTSTGETQYF	TGTGCCAGCAGCACAAGCACCGGGGAGACCCAGTACTTC
TRBV5-5	NA	TRBJ1-2	once	CASSLSLYYGYTF	TGTGCCAGCAGCTTATCCCTTTACTATGGCTACACCTTC
TRBV29-1	TRBD1	TRBJ1-1	NA	CSSRTGTLTTEAFF	TGCAGCTCCCGGACAGGGACCCTGACCACTGAAGCTTTCTTT
TRBV28	NA	TRBJ2-2	NA	CASRRNRNTGELFF	TGTGCCAGCAGAAGGAACAGGAACACCGGGGAGCTGTTTTTT
TRBV19	NA	TRBJ2-6	NA	CASSIPERSYRVSGANVLTF	TGTGCCAGTAGTATTCCAGAAAGATCCTACAGGGTTTCTGGGGCCAACGTCCTGACTTTC
TRBV7-3	NA	TRBJ1-2	NA	CASSLTAGVSYGYTF	TGTGCCAGCAGCTTAACGGCAGGGGTCTCCTATGGCTACACCTTC
TRBV10-3	NA	TRBJ1-1	NA	CAISESDSTEAFF	TGTGCCATCAGTGAGAGTGACAGCACTGAAGCTTTCTTT
TRBV11-3	TRBD2	TRBJ2-5	few	CASSRGGQETQYF	TGTGCCAGCAGTCGGGGGGGACAAGAGACCCAGTACTTC
TRBV28	NA	TRBJ1-1	NA	CASSLSFTQGEAFF	TGTGCCAGCAGTTTATCCTTCACACAGGGAGAAGCTTTCTTT
TRBV6-5	NA	TRBJ1-1	NA	CASSPGQLNTEAFF	TGTGCCAGCAGTCCGGGACAACTGAACACTGAAGCTTTCTTT
TRBV7-2	TRBD2	TRBJ2-3	NA	CASSPRGTSGRVDTQYF	TGTGCCAGCAGCCCCCGCGGGACTAGCGGGAGAGTAGATACGCAGTATTTT
TRBV9	TRBD1	TRBJ1-1	NA	CASSQTGSNTEAFF	TGTGCCAGCAGCCAGACAGGGTCCAACACTGAAGCTTTCTTT
TRBV7-9	NA	TRBJ1-2	NA	CASSPQFLAGGYTF	TGTGCCAGCAGCCCGCAGTTCCTGGCGGGCGGCTACACCTTC
TRBV30	NA	TRBJ2-3	NA	CAWSGADTQYF	TGTGCCTGGAGTGGTGCGGATACGCAGTATTTT
TRBV7-9	NA	TRBJ1-6	NA	CASSPPGGLQGSPLHF	TGTGCCAGCAGCCCCCCGGGGGGCCTTCAGGGTTCACCCCTCCACTTT
TRBV7-2	NA	TRBJ1-1	NA	CASSSRRNTEAFF	TGTGCCAGCAGCTCCCGGAGGAACACTGAAGCTTTCTTT
TRBV6-5	NA	TRBJ2-7	NA	CASSYFRGASEQYF	TGTGCCAGCAGTTACTTTCGGGGGGCAAGCGAGCAGTACTTC
TRBV7-9	TRBD1	TRBJ1-4	NA	CASSRGGQEKLFF	TGTGCCAGCAGCCGAGGGGGACAGGAAAAACTGTTTTTT
TRBV5-1	NA	TRBJ1-3	NA	CASSLSGLGNTIYF	TGCGCCAGCAGCTTGTCGGGTCTCGGAAACACCATATATTTT
TRBV7-8	TRBD1	TRBJ1-2	NA	CASSSPGQGARGYTF	TGTGCCAGCAGCTCGCCCGGGCAGGGGGCACGGGGCTACACCTTC